The present TCR beta chain was sequenced within a study of blood T cell repertoires in COVID-19. Repertoires were generated with immunoSEQ multiplex PCR, while TCRdb's copy carries only in-frame clones and drops some. Altogether 150,000 to 200,000 clones are present, approximately 87% being singletons, with the ten largest covering around 4%. The CDR3 contains 13 residues. Trimming took 1 base from V and 3 from J, leaving 4 bases between them. Germline CDR1 MNHEY, CDR2 SVGAGI. The receptor comes from a woman aged 70 to 79 with acute or convalescent COVID-19. Material for sequencing was peripheral blood. The V gene is TRBV6-5, the J gene TRBJ1-3, with D hard to call. The CDR3 DNA reads as TGTGCCAGCAGTTACTACAGTGGAAACACCATATATTTT. This translates into CASSYYSGNTIYF.